This TCR beta chain was documented in a study of shared clonotypes between healthy human individuals. Study-level information: Researchers assigned three CD4 naive, three CD4 memory, two CD8 naive and one CD8 memory plate to each donor.

TCRdb's copy holds only in-frame clones and misses some; the assay was immunoSEQ multiplex PCR. The table has over 1.4 million clones, roughly 97% seen once. Study findings and constraints: Shared across a handful of donors were approximately 5% of the naive CD4 clonotypes.

The germline CDR1 and CDR2 sequences are MNHEY and SVGAGI. CDR3 size: 15 residues. V gave up 2 bases and J gave up 0 bases, with 11 bases separating them. This clone showed up just once. The antigen remains undetermined. The healthy adult donors were HIV-negative and reported no recent acute infections or vaccinations. The chain combines TRBV6-5 with TRBJ2-7, with D uncertain. The sequence was collected from a man aged 25-40 years in good health. The material sequenced was naive CD4+ T cells sorted from blood. Described subset: CD45RA+ positively selected. CDR3 bases: TGTGCCAGCAGTTACCCTAGGTCCCCCTCCTACGAGCAGTACTTC. Translated: CASSYPRSPSYEQYF.